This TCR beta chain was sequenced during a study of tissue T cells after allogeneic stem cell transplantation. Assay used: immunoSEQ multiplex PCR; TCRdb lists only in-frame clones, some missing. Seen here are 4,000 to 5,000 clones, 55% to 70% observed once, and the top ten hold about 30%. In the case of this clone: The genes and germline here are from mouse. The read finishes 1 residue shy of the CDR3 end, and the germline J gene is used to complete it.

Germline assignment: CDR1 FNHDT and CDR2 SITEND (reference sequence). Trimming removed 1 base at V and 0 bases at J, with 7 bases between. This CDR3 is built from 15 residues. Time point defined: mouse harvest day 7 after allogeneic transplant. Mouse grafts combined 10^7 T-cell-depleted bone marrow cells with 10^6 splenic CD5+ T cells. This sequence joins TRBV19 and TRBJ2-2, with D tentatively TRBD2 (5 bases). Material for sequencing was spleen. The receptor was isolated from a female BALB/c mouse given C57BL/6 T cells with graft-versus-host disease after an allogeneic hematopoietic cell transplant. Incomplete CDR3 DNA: TGTGCCAGCAGTATATGGGGATCAAACACCGGGCAGCTCTAC. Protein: CASSIWGSNTGQLY. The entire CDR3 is CASSIWGSNTGQLYF.